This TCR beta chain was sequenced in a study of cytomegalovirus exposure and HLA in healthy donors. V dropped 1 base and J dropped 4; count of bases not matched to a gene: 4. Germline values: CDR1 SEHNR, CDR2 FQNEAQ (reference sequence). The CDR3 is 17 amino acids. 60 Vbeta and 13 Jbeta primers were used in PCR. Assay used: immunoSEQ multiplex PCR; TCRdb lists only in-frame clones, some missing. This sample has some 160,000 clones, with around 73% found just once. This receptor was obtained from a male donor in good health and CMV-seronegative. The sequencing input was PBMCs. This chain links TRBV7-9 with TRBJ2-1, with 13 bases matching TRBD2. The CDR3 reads CASSLGGLAGRYNEQFF. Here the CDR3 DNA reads TGTGCCAGCAGCTTAGGGGGACTAGCGGGGCGATACAATGAGCAGTTCTTC.